This TCR beta chain was recorded in a study of T cells in narcolepsy. Libraries were prepared by immunoSEQ multiplex PCR; TCRdb keeps only in-frame clonotypes and omits some of them. The sample lists 26,000 or so clones; around three quarters were seen once. Per the germline V gene, CDR1 is SGHNT and CDR2 is YENEEA. This CDR3 comprises 17 residues. With V trimmed by 5 bases and J by 4 bases, 11 bases remained unmatched. This clonotype originated in a human donor with narcolepsy. Sequencing was done on a sample of CD45RA- memory CD4+ T cells from PBMCs. The chain combines TRBV11-3 with TRBJ2-3, with 11 bases lining up with TRBD1. The chain's CDR3 is CASSPWTGGVIPDTQYF. The CDR3 DNA reads as TGTGCCAGCAGCCCCTGGACAGGGGGCGTTATCCCAGATACGCAGTATTTT.